The 21 T cell receptor beta chains presented below share a single source sample, sequenced in a study of Ad26.COV2.S vaccination and SARS-CoV-2 variants. The sample's treatment: over 15 received Ad26.COV2.S at low or high dose, single or two shots; about 5 received placebo; per-sample allocation not given. Material that was analyzed had been drawn on day 63 after the first vaccine or placebo injection. The table came from immunoSEQ multiplex PCR; TCRdb's copy has only in-frame clones and leaves some out. The sample consists of about 410,000 clones, about nine tenths of them appearing once. The sequencing used peripheral blood, collected in a trial of Ad26.COV2.S vaccine versus placebo. The receptors were sampled from a person between 18 and 59 years old who received the Ad26.COV2.S COVID-19 vaccine or a placebo.

The chain carries TRBV7-2 and TRBJ2-5; D unclear. Germline V gives CDR1 SGHTA, CDR2 FQGNSA. The CDR3 consists of 13 residues. V lost 5 bases and J 7 bases, leaving 14 bases between the germline ends. CDR3 amino acids: CASSATYSGTQYF. CDR3 nucleotides: TGTGCCAGCAGCGCAACCTACTCAGGGACCCAGTACTTC.

This chain joins TRBV11-3 and TRBJ2-1, with 9 bases identical to TRBD2. The germline CDR1 and CDR2 sequences are SGHNT and YENEEA. The trim removed 0 bases at V and 0 bases at J, leaving 3 bases unmatched. This CDR3 spans 17 amino acids. CDR3: CASSLEVSGSSYNEQFF. CDR3 coding DNA: TGTGCCAGCAGCTTAGAGGTTAGCGGGAGCTCCTACAATGAGCAGTTCTTC. The complete variable domain, with remaining parts taken from reference TRBV11-3 and TRBJ2-1, reads EAGVVQSPRYKIIEKKQPVAFWCNPISGHNTLYWYLQNLGQGPELLIRYENEEAVDDSQLPKDRFSAERLKGVDSTLKIQPAELGDSAVYLCASSLEVSGSSYNEQFFGPGTRLTVL.

The CDR3 DNA follows: TGCGCCAGCAGCCAAGAGATCAGGGGGATAGGGGAGACCCAGTACTTC. Translating it yields CASSQEIRGIGETQYF. The chain joins TRBV4-1 to TRBJ2-5; TRBD1 agrees at 7 bases. The junction had 9 bases not matched to a gene; V was cut back by 0 bases and J by 5 bases. This CDR3 contains 16 residues. Looked up from germline, CDR1 is MGHRA and CDR2 is YSYEKL.

V and J are TRBV30 and TRBJ2-4, with a possible D match to TRBD1 (6 bases). The V and J ends lost 2 bases and 1 base respectively, with 6 bases between them. CDR1 is GTSNPN and CDR2 is SVGIG in the germline V gene (reference sequence). The CDR3 has 13 residues. The CDR3 DNA follows: TGTGCCTGGAGTAGGGGGGCCAAAAACATTCAGTACTTC. Its translation: CAWSRGAKNIQYF.

The chain has TRBV4-1 and TRBJ2-5, with D perhaps matching TRBD2 (7 bases). This CDR3 spans 13 amino acids. CDR1 and CDR2 from the germline V gene are MGHRA and YSYEKL. Trimming pared 4 bases from V and 11 bases from J, leaving 17 bases between. In DNA form, the CDR3 reads TGCGCCAGCAGCCCCGAGGGGGGGGGCGTTCAGTACTTC. Protein product: CASSPEGGGVQYF.

The chain joins TRBV5-6 to TRBJ2-1; D is possibly TRBD2 (6 bases). This CDR3 region has 16 residues. The V end lost 2 bases, the J end lost 4 bases, and 16 bases lay between the germline ends. The germline CDR1 and CDR2 sequences are SGHDT and YYEEEE. The CDR3: CASSFLTSSGYNEQFF. The CDR3 DNA is TGTGCCAGCAGCTTCCTGACTAGTTCCGGGTACAATGAGCAGTTCTTC. The variable domain in full, completed from reference TRBV5-6 and TRBJ2-1, reads DAGVTQSPTHLIKTRGQQVTLRCSPKSGHDTVSWYQQALGQGPQFIFQYYEEEERQRGNFPDRFSGHQFPNYSSELNVNALLLGDSALYLCASSFLTSSGYNEQFFGPGTRLTVL.

This clone was found once. This chain links TRBV9 with TRBJ2-2; D is unresolved. The CDR3 contains 12 residues. Germline V gene sequence: CDR1 SGDLS, CDR2 YYNGEE. V lost 3 bases, J lost 5 bases, and 5 bases lay in between. The CDR3 reads CASSAHTGELFF. The CDR3 bases are TGTGCCAGCAGCGCCCATACCGGGGAGCTGTTTTTT.

The chain recombines TRBV6-5 with TRBJ2-5; 7 nucleotides align to TRBD1. V trimming: 4 bases; J trimming: 6 bases; junction bases outside the gene matches: 8. The CDR3 has 14 amino acids. The germline gives CDR1 MNHEY, CDR2 SVGAGI. The CDR3, as DNA: TGTGCCAGCAGTTTCGACAGGGCTTTACAGACCCAGTACTTC. It translates to CASSFDRALQTQYF.

This chain joins TRBV13 and TRBJ2-7; 9 bases match TRBD1. V shed 0 bases and J 0 bases; nucleotides not matched to a gene: 12. Germline V gives CDR1 PRHDT, CDR2 FYEKMQ (reference sequence). This CDR3 spans 19 amino acids. The CDR3 coding sequence is TGTGCCAGCAGCTTAGGCCTAGGACAGGGGACCTCCTACTCCTACGAGCAGTACTTC. Its translation is CASSLGLGQGTSYSYEQYF.

The chain carries TRBV18 and TRBJ1-2, with 9 nucleotides matching TRBD1. The CDR3 length is 13 residues. V was clipped by 3 bases and J by 6 bases; unmatched bases: 2. The V gene's germline CDR1 is KGHSH and CDR2 LQKENI. The CDR3 bases are TGTGCCAGCTCACCCCGACAGGGGGATGGCTACACCTTC. Translating it yields CASSPRQGDGYTF.

This clone was recorded only once. The chain has TRBV14 and TRBJ2-5; 9 bases match TRBD2. In germline, CDR1 is SGHDN, CDR2 FVKESK. Unmatched junction bases numbered 11, after V lost 0 bases and J lost 0 bases. This CDR3 region has 19 residues. The CDR3 protein is CASSQETPFAGGYQETQYF. Here the CDR3 DNA reads TGTGCCAGCAGCCAAGAGACCCCCTTTGCGGGGGGGTACCAAGAGACCCAGTACTTC.

The rearrangement links TRBV15 to TRBJ2-7; a weak D match, TRBD1 (5 bases). This CDR3 has 15 amino acids. Germline V gene data show CDR1 as LNHNV and CDR2 as YYDKDF (reference sequence). The V and J ends lost 4 bases and 2 bases respectively, with 15 bases between them. CDR3: CATSKGEGATYEQYF. The CDR3, as DNA: TGTGCCACCAGCAAAGGGGAAGGTGCGACCTACGAGCAGTACTTC.

The CDR3 DNA follows: TGTGCCAGCACCCCGGACAGAACCATGAACACTGAAGCTTTCTTT. Residues: CASTPDRTMNTEAFF. The gene calls are TRBV7-9 and TRBJ1-1; D might be TRBD1 (6 bases). Germline V lookup: CDR1 SEHNR, CDR2 FQNEAQ (reference sequence). V was cut by 7 bases and J by 0 bases, with 15 bases left in between. This CDR3 spans 15 amino acids.

The chain is built from TRBV5-6 and TRBJ2-3; D might be TRBD2 (6 bases). The germline V and J ends were trimmed by 0 bases and 2 bases, with 10 bases remaining between them. Germline CDR1 SGHDT, CDR2 YYEEEE. The CDR3 sequence is 15 residues long. The CDR3 sequence: CASSLVGRSTDTQYF. CDR3 DNA: TGTGCCAGCAGCTTGGTGGGGAGGTCCACAGATACGCAGTATTTT.

V gene TRBV7-2 combines with J gene TRBJ2-7; no clear D. The CDR3 covers 15 residues. Per germline, CDR1 SGHTA and CDR2 FQGNSA. Trimming stripped 3 bases from V and 0 bases from J, with 12 bases between. In nucleotides, the CDR3 is TGTGCCAGCAGCTTCTTCCGGGCGAGCTCCTACGAGCAGTACTTC. This sequence encodes CASSFFRASSYEQYF.

The chain joins TRBV5-4 to TRBJ1-6, with unresolved D. The CDR3 covers 15 residues. The ends were cut back, 2 bases at V and 7 bases at J, with 13 bases in the middle. Germline values: CDR1 SGHNT, CDR2 YYREEE (reference sequence). The CDR3, as DNA: TGTGCCAGCAGCTTTGCCTCGGGAGAAAATTCACCCCTCCACTTT. Amino acid sequence: CASSFASGENSPLHF.

The chain links TRBV4-1 to TRBJ2-3, with TRBD2 matching 7 bases. The CDR3 loop spans 17 amino acids. J lost 6 bases, V lost 0 bases, and 12 bases had no gene match. Germline CDR1 is MGHRA and CDR2 is YSYEKL. This CDR3 reads CASSQEAGLLPSDTQYF. DNA for the CDR3: TGCGCCAGCAGCCAAGAAGCGGGACTCCTCCCCTCGGATACGCAGTATTTT.

This sequence joins TRBV30 and TRBJ1-2; D perhaps matches TRBD1 (5 bases). In germline, CDR1 is GTSNPN, CDR2 SVGIG (reference sequence). The V end was cut by 3 bases, the J end by 5 bases, with 16 bases between. The CDR3 is 14 amino acids. The DNA for the CDR3 is TGTGCCTGGAGGCCCCGGGACGGATGGTATGGCTACACCTTC. This gives the protein CAWRPRDGWYGYTF.

The chain carries TRBV27 and TRBJ2-1, with 7 bases lining up with TRBD2. The V gene end was trimmed by 1 base and the J gene end by 4 bases; junction bases not matched to a gene: 7. CDR3 length equals 16 residues. The germline V gene encodes CDR1 MNHEY and CDR2 SMNVEV (reference sequence). This chain's CDR3 is CASSLYSGGWYNEQFF. The CDR3 coding sequence is TGTGCCAGCAGTTTATACTCCGGGGGGTGGTACAATGAGCAGTTCTTC.

The chain couples TRBV6-5 to TRBJ1-6; 7 nucleotides line up with TRBD1. The CDR3 runs to 13 residues. V lost 6 bases, J lost 7 bases, and 3 bases stayed unmatched. Germline-derived CDR1 and CDR2 are MNHEY and SVGAGI. The CDR3 loop reads CASRTGLNSPLHF. The CDR3 DNA is TGTGCCAGCAGGACAGGGCTGAATTCACCCCTCCACTTT.

The genes are TRBV10-3 and TRBJ1-1; TRBD1 agrees at 7 bases. V lost 10 bases to trimming and J lost 3 bases; unmatched junction nucleotides: 8. The germline gives CDR1 ENHRY, CDR2 SYGVKD. This CDR3 is 13 amino acids long. The CDR3 is CATSGGGDTEAFF. The CDR3 DNA reads TGTGCCACGTCAGGGGGTGGAGACACTGAAGCTTTCTTT.